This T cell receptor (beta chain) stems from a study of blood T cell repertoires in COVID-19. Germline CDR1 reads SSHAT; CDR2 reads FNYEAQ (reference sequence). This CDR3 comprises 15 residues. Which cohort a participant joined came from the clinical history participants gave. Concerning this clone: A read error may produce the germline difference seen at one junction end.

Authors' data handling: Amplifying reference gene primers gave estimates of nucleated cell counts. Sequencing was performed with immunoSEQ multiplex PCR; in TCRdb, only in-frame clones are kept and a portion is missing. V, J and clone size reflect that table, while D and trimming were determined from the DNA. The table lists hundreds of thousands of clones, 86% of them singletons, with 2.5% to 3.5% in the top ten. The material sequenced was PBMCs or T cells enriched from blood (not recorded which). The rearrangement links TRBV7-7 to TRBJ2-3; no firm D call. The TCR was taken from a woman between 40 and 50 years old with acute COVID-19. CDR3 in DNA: TGTGCTAGCAGCTTATCCCCGGGTCGCACAGATACGCAGTATTTT. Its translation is CASSLSPGRTDTQYF.